The rows below give T cell receptor beta chains drawn from one sample of a study of cytomegalovirus exposure and HLA in healthy donors. TCRdb keeps only in-frame clones here, not all; method: immunoSEQ multiplex PCR. The table for this sample gives about 140,000 clones. The sample was PBMCs. Receptors originate from a woman younger than 30 in good health and CMV-seronegative. Both conserved end residues are part of each CDR3. Each record gives: V gene, J gene, D gene, CDR3 protein, CDR3 DNA. A D gene is named only where the DNA matches it firmly.

V: TRBV21-1
J: TRBJ2-7
D: -
CDR3: CASSKVFLCLAEAGQYF
DNA: TGTGCCAGCAGCAAAGTTTTCCTTTGCCTAGCGGAGGCCGGGCAGTACTTC

V: TRBV4-2
J: TRBJ2-1
D: TRBD2
CDR3: CASSQQTSGTYEQFF
DNA: TGTGCCAGCAGCCAACAGACTAGCGGGACGTATGAGCAGTTCTTC

V: TRBV28
J: TRBJ1-3
D: -
CDR3: CASRHLGGDSGNTIYF
DNA: TGTGCCAGCAGGCATCTAGGAGGGGACTCTGGAAACACCATATATTTT

V: TRBV6-5
J: TRBJ1-2
D: -
CDR3: CASSYWGGDYGYTF
DNA: TGTGCCAGCAGTTACTGGGGCGGGGACTATGGCTACACCTTC

V: TRBV19
J: TRBJ1-2
D: TRBD1
CDR3: CASSTRGQGATLYGYTF
DNA: TGTGCCAGTAGTACCCGGGGACAGGGGGCAACCCTCTATGGCTACACCTTC

V: TRBV5-1
J: TRBJ2-3
D: TRBD2
CDR3: CASSKPAGSTDTQYF
DNA: TGCGCCAGCAGCAAACCAGCGGGAAGCACAGATACGCAGTATTTT

V: TRBV28
J: TRBJ1-2
D: -
CDR3: CASSSPGTSISSYGYTF
DNA: TGTGCCAGCAGTTCCCCCGGGACATCCATTAGTAGCTATGGCTACACCTTC

V: TRBV19
J: TRBJ1-4
D: -
CDR3: CASSTATNEKLFF
DNA: TGTGCCAGTAGTACAGCAACTAATGAAAAACTGTTTTTT

V: TRBV12-5
J: TRBJ1-4
D: TRBD1
CDR3: CASGRHGQGAVNEKLFF
DNA: TGTGCTAGTGGCCGCCACGGACAGGGTGCGGTTAATGAAAAACTGTTTTTT

V: TRBV25-1
J: TRBJ1-1
D: -
CDR3: CASRDTLEAFF
DNA: TGTGCCAGCAGGGACACCCTTGAAGCTTTCTTT

V: TRBV4-2
J: TRBJ2-5
D: -
CDR3: CASSQVNFQETQYF
DNA: TGTGCCAGCAGCCAAGTAAACTTCCAAGAGACCCAGTACTTC

V: TRBV5-4
J: TRBJ1-2
D: -
CDR3: CASSGRDGSYGYTF
DNA: TGTGCCAGCAGCGGCAGGGACGGGAGCTATGGCTACACCTTC

V: TRBV29-1
J: TRBJ1-1
D: -
CDR3: CSVGPPGEAFF
DNA: TGCAGCGTTGGGCCCCCGGGTGAAGCTTTCTTT

V: TRBV5-8
J: TRBJ1-2
D: -
CDR3: CASSLVETDGYTF
DNA: TGTGCCAGCAGCTTGGTGGAGACGGATGGCTACACCTTC

V: TRBV18
J: TRBJ1-1
D: TRBD1
CDR3: CASSTGGDTEAFF
DNA: TGTGCCAGCTCCACAGGGGGGGACACTGAAGCTTTCTTT

V: TRBV28
J: TRBJ1-1
D: -
CDR3: CASSFPSGSNTEAFF
DNA: TGTGCCAGCAGTTTTCCCTCAGGGTCGAACACTGAAGCTTTCTTT

V: TRBV20-1
J: TRBJ1-2
D: TRBD1
CDR3: CSRWTGAGYTF
DNA: TGCAGTCGTTGGACAGGGGCTGGCTACACCTTC

V: TRBV10-3
J: TRBJ1-2
D: -
CDR3: CAISESMENYGYTF
DNA: TGTGCCATCAGTGAGTCGATGGAGAACTATGGCTACACCTTC

V: TRBV5-4
J: TRBJ2-1
D: TRBD1
CDR3: CASSRLDRGDEQFF
DNA: TGTGCCAGCAGCCGATTGGACAGGGGTGATGAGCAGTTCTTC

V: TRBV2
J: TRBJ2-5
D: TRBD2
CDR3: CASSALGREETQYF
DNA: TGTGCCAGCAGTGCTTTAGGGAGGGAAGAGACCCAGTACTTC

V: TRBV21-1
J: TRBJ2-7
D: -
CDR3: CASSKAPQRSGSYEQYF
DNA: TGTGCCAGCAGCAAAGCTCCCCAAAGGTCAGGTTCCTACGAGCAGTACTTC

V: TRBV6-1
J: TRBJ2-3
D: -
CDR3: CASTEEPATDTQYF
DNA: TGTGCCAGCACCGAAGAGCCAGCGACAGATACGCAGTATTTT

V: TRBV11-2
J: TRBJ2-7
D: TRBD2
CDR3: CASSPGLAAYEQYF
DNA: TGTGCCAGCAGCCCGGGACTAGCGGCCTACGAGCAGTACTTC

V: TRBV6-5
J: TRBJ2-4
D: -
CDR3: CASGRRGDIQYF
DNA: TGTGCCAGCGGCCGCAGAGGAGACATTCAGTACTTC

V: TRBV9
J: TRBJ2-7
D: -
CDR3: CASSGAEGRPYEQYF
DNA: TGTGCCAGCAGCGGGGCGGAGGGCAGACCCTACGAGCAGTACTTC

V: TRBV5-1
J: TRBJ1-1
D: -
CDR3: CASRLGRVKGTEAFF
DNA: TGCGCCAGCAGGTTGGGCAGGGTAAAGGGCACTGAAGCTTTCTTT

V: TRBV11-2
J: TRBJ1-1
D: TRBD1
CDR3: CASSPGGNTEAFF
DNA: TGTGCCAGCAGCCCAGGGGGGAACACTGAAGCTTTCTTT

V: TRBV7-3
J: TRBJ2-1
D: -
CDR3: CASSLTTASYNEQFF
DNA: TGTGCCAGCAGCCTTACGACTGCATCCTACAATGAGCAGTTCTTC

V: TRBV10-3
J: TRBJ1-5
D: TRBD1
CDR3: CATTGQGGQPQHF
DNA: TGTGCCACCACTGGACAGGGTGGTCAGCCCCAGCATTTT

V: TRBV7-9
J: TRBJ2-3
D: TRBD2
CDR3: CASSNRVAGLTDTQYF
DNA: TGTGCCAGCAGCAACCGGGTAGCGGGACTCACAGATACGCAGTATTTT

V: TRBV7-9
J: TRBJ2-1
D: -
CDR3: CASSSNSALSSSYNEQFF
DNA: TGTGCCAGCAGCTCCAACTCCGCACTCTCAAGCTCCTACAATGAGCAGTTCTTC

V: TRBV30
J: TRBJ2-1
D: -
CDR3: CAWTGLGLYNEQFF
DNA: TGTGCCTGGACCGGCCTCGGACTCTACAATGAGCAGTTCTTC

V: TRBV15
J: TRBJ1-5
D: TRBD1
CDR3: CATSSRQGDQPQHF
DNA: TGTGCCACCAGCTCAAGACAGGGTGATCAGCCCCAGCATTTT

V: TRBV5-4
J: TRBJ2-1
D: TRBD1
CDR3: CASSLAGGAGNEQFF
DNA: TGTGCCAGCAGCTTGGCAGGGGGCGCGGGGAATGAGCAGTTCTTC

V: TRBV30
J: TRBJ2-3
D: -
CDR3: CAWSVSGSTQYF
DNA: TGTGCCTGGAGTGTAAGTGGGAGTACGCAGTATTTT

V: TRBV27
J: TRBJ2-1
D: TRBD2
CDR3: CASSLRTSGSYNEQFF
DNA: TGTGCCAGCAGTTTACGAACTAGCGGATCGTACAATGAGCAGTTCTTC

V: TRBV5-6
J: TRBJ1-1
D: -
CDR3: CASSSGLRNTEAFF
DNA: TGTGCCAGCAGCTCGGGACTTAGGAACACTGAAGCTTTCTTT

V: TRBV11-2
J: TRBJ1-1
D: -
CDR3: CASSIREAEAFF
DNA: TGTGCCAGCAGCATCAGGGAAGCTGAAGCTTTCTTT

V: TRBV9
J: TRBJ2-3
D: TRBD1
CDR3: CASSADRDMGTDTQYF
DNA: TGTGCCAGCAGCGCAGACAGGGATATGGGCACAGATACGCAGTATTTT

V: TRBV6-6
J: TRBJ1-5
D: TRBD1
CDR3: CASSRTGTAQPQHF
DNA: TGTGCCAGCAGCCGTACCGGGACAGCTCAGCCCCAGCATTTT

V: TRBV9
J: TRBJ1-3
D: -
CDR3: CASSPRVDGNTIYF
DNA: TGTGCCAGCAGCCCCAGGGTTGATGGAAACACCATATATTTT

V: TRBV30
J: TRBJ1-3
D: -
CDR3: CGLWGEGAGNTIYF
DNA: TGTGGACTATGGGGAGAGGGAGCTGGAAACACCATATATTTT

V: TRBV30
J: TRBJ2-5
D: -
CDR3: CAWSGGFETQYF
DNA: TGTGCCTGGAGTGGCGGGTTCGAGACCCAGTACTTC

V: TRBV5-4
J: TRBJ1-2
D: TRBD1
CDR3: CASSDDIRDSFYGYTF
DNA: TGTGCCAGCAGTGACGACATACGGGACAGCTTCTATGGCTACACCTTC

V: TRBV27
J: TRBJ2-5
D: TRBD2
CDR3: CASSYSSGEETQYF
DNA: TGTGCCAGCAGTTATTCTAGCGGCGAAGAGACCCAGTACTTC

V: TRBV5-6
J: TRBJ1-5
D: -
CDR3: CASSLMVAGGGNQPQHF
DNA: TGTGCCAGCAGCTTGATGGTGGCGGGCGGGGGCAATCAGCCCCAGCATTTT

V: TRBV4-3
J: TRBJ2-5
D: -
CDR3: CASSQVWIQGRETQYF
DNA: TGCGCCAGCAGCCAAGTCTGGATTCAGGGTCGGGAGACCCAGTACTTC

V: TRBV6-5
J: TRBJ2-5
D: -
CDR3: CASSFNGGPYQETQYF
DNA: TGTGCCAGCAGTTTTAATGGAGGTCCGTACCAAGAGACCCAGTACTTC

V: TRBV19
J: TRBJ2-2
D: -
CDR3: CASSRYTGELFF
DNA: TGTGCCAGTAGTCGTTACACCGGGGAGCTGTTTTTT

V: TRBV18
J: TRBJ1-2
D: -
CDR3: CASSPVSQEVNGYTF
DNA: TGTGCCAGCTCACCAGTTTCCCAGGAGGTGAATGGCTACACCTTC

V: TRBV30
J: TRBJ1-4
D: -
CDR3: CAWAPGRGGWREKLFF
DNA: TGTGCCTGGGCCCCGGGGAGAGGCGGTTGGCGGGAAAAACTGTTTTTT

V: TRBV11-2
J: TRBJ2-3
D: -
CDR3: CASSLDLRGRSTDTQYF
DNA: TGTGCCAGCAGCTTAGATCTGCGGGGCCGTAGCACAGATACGCAGTATTTT

V: TRBV11-3
J: TRBJ2-6
D: -
CDR3: CASSFAGPLSGANVLTF
DNA: TGTGCCAGCAGCTTTGCGGGACCCCTCTCTGGGGCCAACGTCCTGACTTTC

V: TRBV7-9
J: TRBJ2-5
D: TRBD1
CDR3: CASSLNRGRETQYF
DNA: TGTGCCAGCAGCCTAAACAGGGGGCGAGAGACCCAGTACTTC

V: TRBV19
J: TRBJ2-3
D: TRBD2
CDR3: CASSIWTSGMDTQYF
DNA: TGTGCCAGTAGTATATGGACTAGCGGGATGGATACGCAGTATTTT

V: TRBV4-2
J: TRBJ1-4
D: -
CDR3: CASSRLHRATNEKLFF
DNA: TGTGCCAGCAGCCGCCTTCACAGGGCAACTAATGAAAAACTGTTTTTT

V: TRBV6-1
J: TRBJ2-1
D: TRBD2
CDR3: CASSEELRLAGVNEQFF
DNA: TGTGCCAGCAGTGAAGAGTTGAGACTAGCGGGAGTAAATGAGCAGTTCTTC